Listed below are T cell receptor beta chains from one sample, sequenced in a study of T-cell reconstitution after alpha-beta-depleted transplantation in children. TCRdb re-called the PCR reads through MiXCR, storing one row per CDR3 protein. The sample yields hundreds of thousands of distinct CDR3 sequences, approximately 10% seen once. The sample was PBMCs, taken before TCRalphabeta/CD19-depleted stem cell transplant. The source of these receptors is a child under three years old with acute myeloid leukemia, due to receive a stem cell transplant. Both conserved end residues are part of each CDR3. D genes are given only for firm matches. Each size is how often the clone was seen (once, few, many) or a class if it is expanded.

many - TRBJ2-7 TRBV20-1 TGCAGTGCCACCCGGTTCGGCGGGACGTCCTCCTACGAGCAGTACTTC CSATRFGGTSSYEQYF
many TRBD2 TRBJ2-2 TRBV5-1 TGCGCCAGCAGTGGAAAAGCGGGAGCCACCGGGGAGCTGTTTTTT CASSGKAGATGELFF
many - TRBJ1-2 TRBV12-3/TRBV12-4 TGTGCCAGCAGGTTGTACTATGGCTACACCTTC CASRLYYGYTF
many - TRBJ1-2 TRBV14 TGTGCCAGCAGCCAAGGGGGTGCTGGCTACACCTTC CASSQGGAGYTF
many TRBD2 TRBJ2-3 TRBV5-8 TGTGCCAGCAGCTTGGCAGGGTCTAGCGGGCCTACAGATACGCAGTATTTT CASSLAGSSGPTDTQYF
many TRBD2 TRBJ2-3 TRBV20-1 TGCAGTGCTAGAGATAGCGGGGGGGCTGGGGGCACAGATACGCAGTATTTT CSARDSGGAGGTDTQYF
many - TRBJ1-3 TRBV5-5 TGTGCCAGCAGCCAGATACCGGGGAACTCTGGAAACACCATATATTTT CASSQIPGNSGNTIYF
many - TRBJ2-1 TRBV28 TGTGCCAGCTACATCCGGGACGGGTCCTACAATGAGCAGTTCTTC CASYIRDGSYNEQFF
many - TRBJ2-3 TRBV20-1 TGCAGTGCTAGACTAGCAGATACGCAGTATTTT CSARLADTQYF
many TRBD2 TRBJ2-2 TRBV12-3/TRBV12-4 TGTGCCAGCAGTTTATTGGCGGGGGGGCACACCGGGGAGCTGTTTTTT CASSLLAGGHTGELFF
few - TRBJ2-2 TRBV11-2 TGTGCCAGCAGCCCGACAACGAACACCGGGGAGCTGTTTTTT CASSPTTNTGELFF
many TRBD2 TRBJ2-1 TRBV7-6 TGTGCCAGCAGCTTAGTCCCTCTAGCGGGAGGCAGCAATGAGCAGTTCTTC CASSLVPLAGGSNEQFF
many - TRBJ1-1 TRBV20-1 TGCAGTGCTCAGGGGACGGCTGAAAGGAACACTGAAGCTTTCTTT CSAQGTAERNTEAFF
many - TRBJ2-5 TRBV4-1 TGCGCCAGCAGCCTCATGGGGACCCAAGAGACCCAGTACTTC CASSLMGTQETQYF
many - TRBJ2-7 TRBV28 TGTGCCAGCAGTTTATGGGTCAAAGCTAGATGGTCGGCCATGGGGGAGCAGTACTTC CASSLWVKARWSAMGEQYF
many TRBD2 TRBJ2-3 TRBV18 TGTGCCAGCTCACCAGGGACTAGCGGGAGTGCAGATACGCAGTATTTT CASSPGTSGSADTQYF
many - TRBJ2-7 TRBV18 TGTGCCAGCTCACCTAAATTCCTGGTCGAGCAGTACTTC CASSPKFLVEQYF
many - TRBJ2-1 TRBV7-9 TGTGCCAGCAGCAACGCCGCGACTTACAATGAGCAGTTCTTC CASSNAATYNEQFF
many TRBD1 TRBJ2-3 TRBV20-1 TGCAGTGCTAGACGGAAAAACAGGGGCGCCGAAGATACGCAGTATTTT CSARRKNRGAEDTQYF
many - TRBJ1-1 TRBV28 TGTGCCAGCAGTGGACAGCCGAACACTGAAGCTTTCTTT CASSGQPNTEAFF
many - TRBJ2-2 TRBV7-9 TGTGCCAGCAGCTTAGCAACCAGGGTGAACACCGGGGAGCTGTTTTTT CASSLATRVNTGELFF
many - TRBJ2-1 TRBV20-1 TGCAGTGCGTCCCGGGGGTGGAATGAGCAGTTCTTC CSASRGWNEQFF
many TRBD2 TRBJ2-3 TRBV9 TGTGCCAGCAGCGTAGATGCGGGGGGCGCAGATACGCAGTATTTT CASSVDAGGADTQYF
many TRBD1 TRBJ2-6 TRBV27 TGTGCCAGCAGTCCCGGGACAGGTTATCGCTCTGGGGCCAACGTCCTGACTTTC CASSPGTGYRSGANVLTF
many - TRBJ2-3 TRBV24-1 TGTGCCACCAGTGTCCCGGGCAAAATATTCACAGATACGCAGTATTTT CATSVPGKIFTDTQYF
many TRBD2 TRBJ2-1 TRBV3-1 TGTGCCAGCAGCCATAGGGGCGGGAGCTCCTACAATGAGCAGTTCTTC CASSHRGGSSYNEQFF
many - TRBJ2-7 TRBV6-2/TRBV6-3 TGTGCCAGCAGTTACTACACCTACGAGCAGTACTTC CASSYYTYEQYF
many TRBD1 TRBJ2-7 TRBV11-2 TGTGCCAGCAGCGTAATGGGACAGGAAATCTACGAGCAGTACTTC CASSVMGQEIYEQYF
few - TRBJ1-2 TRBV5-1 TGCGCCAGCAGCTTGTTTACCCAACAGGAGCGCCGAACGGATGGCTATGGCTACACCTTC CASSLFTQQERRTDGYGYTF
many TRBD2 TRBJ2-1 TRBV20-1 TGCAGTGCTCCTAGCGGGGGTGACTCCTACAATGAGCAGTTCTTC CSAPSGGDSYNEQFF
many - TRBJ2-2 TRBV20-1 TGCAGTGCTAGAGATATCGAGACAGGAAACACCGGGGAGCTGTTTTTT CSARDIETGNTGELFF
once - TRBJ1-1 TRBV20-1 TGCAGTGCTAGAGTACAGATCATGAACACTGAAGCTTTCTTT CSARVQIMNTEAFF
few - TRBJ1-1 TRBV20-1 TGCAGTGCTGTCGACAGCTTGAACACTGAAGCTTTCTTT CSAVDSLNTEAFF
many - TRBJ2-3 TRBV2 TGTGCCAGCAACGGTGGTGGGCGGATTAACACAGATACGCAGTATTTT CASNGGGRINTDTQYF